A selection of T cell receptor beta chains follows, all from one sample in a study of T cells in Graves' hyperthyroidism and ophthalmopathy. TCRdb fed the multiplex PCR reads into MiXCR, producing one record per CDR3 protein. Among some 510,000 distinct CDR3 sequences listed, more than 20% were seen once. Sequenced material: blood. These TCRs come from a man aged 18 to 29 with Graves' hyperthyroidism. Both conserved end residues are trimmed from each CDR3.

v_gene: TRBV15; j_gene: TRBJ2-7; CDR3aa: ATGRTDLDEQY
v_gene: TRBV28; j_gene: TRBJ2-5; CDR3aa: ASSSSGTSANQETQY
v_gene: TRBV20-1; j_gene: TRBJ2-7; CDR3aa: SKQGAYEQY
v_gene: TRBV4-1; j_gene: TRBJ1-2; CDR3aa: ASSQDAFGYGYT
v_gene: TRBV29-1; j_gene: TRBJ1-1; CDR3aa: SVGQSSTEAF
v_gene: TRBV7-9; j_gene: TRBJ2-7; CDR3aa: ASSLTGTRAYEQY
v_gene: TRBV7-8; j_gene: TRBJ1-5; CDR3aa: ASGEVYNQPQH
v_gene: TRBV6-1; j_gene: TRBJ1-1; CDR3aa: ASSVTRENTEAF
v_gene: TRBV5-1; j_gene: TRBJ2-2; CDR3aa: ASSLLGHLTGELF
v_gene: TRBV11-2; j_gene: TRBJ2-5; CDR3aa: ASSSGRLIEEIQY
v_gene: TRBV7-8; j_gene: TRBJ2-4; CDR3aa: ASSLAPRGQDVKNIQY
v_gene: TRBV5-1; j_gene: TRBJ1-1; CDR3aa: ASSKAMNTEAF
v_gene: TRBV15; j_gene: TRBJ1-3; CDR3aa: ATRGQGEYTIY
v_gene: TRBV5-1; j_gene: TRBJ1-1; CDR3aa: ASSPPSGTEAF
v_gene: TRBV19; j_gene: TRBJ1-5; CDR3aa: ASRGQGSNQPQH
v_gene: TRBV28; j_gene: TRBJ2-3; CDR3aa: ASSLSAGGGYGTQY
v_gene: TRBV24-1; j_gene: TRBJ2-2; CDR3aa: ATSNTGDLTGELF
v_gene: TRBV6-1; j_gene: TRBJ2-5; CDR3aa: ASSEAGTGGAETQY
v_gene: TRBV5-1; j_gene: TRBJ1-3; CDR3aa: ASSSTQILSGNTIY
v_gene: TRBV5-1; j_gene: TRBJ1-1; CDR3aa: ASTGLNTEAF
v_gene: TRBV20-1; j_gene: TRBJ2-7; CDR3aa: SASSRPPRPYEQY
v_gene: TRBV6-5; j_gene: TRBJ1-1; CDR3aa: ASSFRDGLMNTEAF
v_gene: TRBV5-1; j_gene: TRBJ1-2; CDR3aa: ASSPDRAFYGYT
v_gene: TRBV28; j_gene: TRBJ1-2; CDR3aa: ASSFTEPNYGYT
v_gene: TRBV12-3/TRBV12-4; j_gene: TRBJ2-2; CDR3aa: ASTGGGANGELF
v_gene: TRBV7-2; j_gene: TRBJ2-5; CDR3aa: ASSNYVQETQY
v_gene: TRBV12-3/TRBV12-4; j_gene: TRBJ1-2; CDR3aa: ASFKWQGPRGRGGYT
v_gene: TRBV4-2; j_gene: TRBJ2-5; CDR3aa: ASSPRLAGQETQY
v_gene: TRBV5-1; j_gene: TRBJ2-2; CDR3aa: ASSPRTSRRAGELF
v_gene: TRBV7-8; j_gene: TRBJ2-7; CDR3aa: ASSLAGQGLTSSYEQY
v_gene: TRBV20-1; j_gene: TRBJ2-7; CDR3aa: SARGRDTGHYEQY
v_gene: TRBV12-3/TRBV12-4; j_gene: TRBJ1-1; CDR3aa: ASSFERYTEAF
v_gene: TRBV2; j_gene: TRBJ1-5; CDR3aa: ASSGRGQGAYQPQH
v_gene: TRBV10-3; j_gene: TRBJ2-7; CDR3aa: AIRNPTSGGTYEQY
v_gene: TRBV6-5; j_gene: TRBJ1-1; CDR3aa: ASSYSPTMNTEAF
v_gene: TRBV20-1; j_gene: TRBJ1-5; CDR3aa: SVLLDGNQPQH
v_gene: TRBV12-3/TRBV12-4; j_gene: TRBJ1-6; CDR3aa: ASSLDSLRSPLH
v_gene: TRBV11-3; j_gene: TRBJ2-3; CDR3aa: ASSFSTTDTQY
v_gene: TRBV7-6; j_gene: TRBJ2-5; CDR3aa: ASSFQGRQETKY
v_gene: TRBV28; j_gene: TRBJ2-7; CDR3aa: ASSLYDEAYEQY
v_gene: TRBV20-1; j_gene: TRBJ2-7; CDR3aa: SALARQGREEQY
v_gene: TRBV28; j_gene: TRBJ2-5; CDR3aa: ASSIQGGVEETQY
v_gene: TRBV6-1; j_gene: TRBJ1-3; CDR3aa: ASSQRRTGGPGNTIY
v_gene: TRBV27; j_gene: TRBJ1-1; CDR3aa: ASSLRGVENTEAF
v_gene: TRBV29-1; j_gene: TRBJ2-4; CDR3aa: SVVVPGVNIQY
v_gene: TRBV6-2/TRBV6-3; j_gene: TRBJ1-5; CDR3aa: ASTYRGSGQPQH
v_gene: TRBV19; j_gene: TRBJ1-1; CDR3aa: ASSTGVGAEAF
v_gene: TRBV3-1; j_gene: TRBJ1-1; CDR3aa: ASSPGPPNTEAF
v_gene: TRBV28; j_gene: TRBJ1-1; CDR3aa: ASSSSRRAETTGAEAF
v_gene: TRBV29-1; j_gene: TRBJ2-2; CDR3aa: SVPRATGAGAITGELC
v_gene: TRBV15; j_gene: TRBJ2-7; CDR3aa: ATSRDPTYEQY